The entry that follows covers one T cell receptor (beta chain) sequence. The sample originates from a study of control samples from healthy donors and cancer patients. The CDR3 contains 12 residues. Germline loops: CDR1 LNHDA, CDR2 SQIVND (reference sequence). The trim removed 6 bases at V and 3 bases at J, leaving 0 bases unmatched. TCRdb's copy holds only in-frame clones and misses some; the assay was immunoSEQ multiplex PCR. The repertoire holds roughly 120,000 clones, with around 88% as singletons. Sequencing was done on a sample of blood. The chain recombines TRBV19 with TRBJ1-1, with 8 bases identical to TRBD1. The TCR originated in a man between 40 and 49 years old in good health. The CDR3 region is CASRDRDTEAFF. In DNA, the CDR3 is TGTGCCAGTAGGGACAGGGACACTGAAGCTTTCTTT.